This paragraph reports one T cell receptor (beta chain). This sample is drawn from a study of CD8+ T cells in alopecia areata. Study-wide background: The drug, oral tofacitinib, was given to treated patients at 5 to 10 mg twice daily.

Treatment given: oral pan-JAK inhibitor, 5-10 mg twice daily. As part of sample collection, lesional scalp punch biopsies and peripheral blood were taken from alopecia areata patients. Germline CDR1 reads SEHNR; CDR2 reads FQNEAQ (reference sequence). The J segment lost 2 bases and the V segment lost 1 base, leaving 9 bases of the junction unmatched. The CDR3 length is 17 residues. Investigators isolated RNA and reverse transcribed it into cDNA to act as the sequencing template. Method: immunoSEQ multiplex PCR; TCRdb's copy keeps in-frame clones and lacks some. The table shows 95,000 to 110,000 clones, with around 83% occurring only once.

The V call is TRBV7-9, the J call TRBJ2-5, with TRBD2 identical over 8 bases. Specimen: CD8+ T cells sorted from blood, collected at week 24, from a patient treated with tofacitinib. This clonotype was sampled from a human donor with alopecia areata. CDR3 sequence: CASSLVGRGAQQETQYF. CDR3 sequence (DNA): TGTGCCAGCAGCTTAGTAGGGCGGGGGGCGCAACAAGAGACCCAGTACTTC.